This entry features one T cell receptor beta chain sequence. This specimen belongs to a study of blood T cell repertoires in COVID-19. Profiling relied on immunoSEQ multiplex PCR, and the TCRdb table lists in-frame clones only, not all of them. There are hundreds of thousands of clones in the sample; around 86% occur only once, and more than 1.4% lies in the top ten. The V segment lost 0 bases and the J segment 7 bases; nucleotides outside the gene matches: 6. This CDR3 has 14 residues. Germline V CDR1 and CDR2: SGHNT, YYREEE (reference sequence). Sequencing was carried out using peripheral blood. The clonotype was recovered from a woman in her twenties or thirties with active or convalescent COVID-19. J is TRBJ1-2 and V is TRBV5-4; 7 bases are a match to TRBD1. Here the CDR3 reads CASSLGRGEAGYTF. CDR3 nucleotides: TGTGCCAGCAGCTTGGGCAGGGGGGAGGCTGGCTACACCTTC.